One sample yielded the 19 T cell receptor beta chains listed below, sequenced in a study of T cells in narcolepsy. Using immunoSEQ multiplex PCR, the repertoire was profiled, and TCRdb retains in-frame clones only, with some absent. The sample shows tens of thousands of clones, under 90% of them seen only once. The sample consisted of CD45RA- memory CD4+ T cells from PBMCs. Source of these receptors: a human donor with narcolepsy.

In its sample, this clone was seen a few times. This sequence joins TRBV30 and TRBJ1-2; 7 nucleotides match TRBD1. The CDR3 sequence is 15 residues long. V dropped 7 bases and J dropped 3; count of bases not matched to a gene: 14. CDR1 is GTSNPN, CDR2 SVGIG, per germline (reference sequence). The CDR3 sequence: CAFLAQDRRDYGYTF. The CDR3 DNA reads TGTGCCTTTCTCGCACAGGACAGGCGGGACTATGGCTACACCTTC.

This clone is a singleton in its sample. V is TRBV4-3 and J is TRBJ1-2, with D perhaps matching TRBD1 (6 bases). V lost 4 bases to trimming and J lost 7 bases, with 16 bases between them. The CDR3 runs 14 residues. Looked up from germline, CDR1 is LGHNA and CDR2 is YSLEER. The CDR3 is CASSPSGGRPGYTF. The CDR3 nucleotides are TGCGCCAGCAGCCCCAGCGGGGGGCGGCCTGGCTACACCTTC.

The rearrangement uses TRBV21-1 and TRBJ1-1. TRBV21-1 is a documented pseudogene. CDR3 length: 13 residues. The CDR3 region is CAGTGTLNTEAFF. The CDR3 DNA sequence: TGTGCAGGGACCGGGACTCTGAACACTGAAGCTTTCTTT.

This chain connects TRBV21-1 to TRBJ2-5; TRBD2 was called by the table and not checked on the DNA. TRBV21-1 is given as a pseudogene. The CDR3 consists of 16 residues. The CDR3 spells CASPPLLAGIQETQYF. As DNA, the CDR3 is TGTGCCAGCCCACCTTTGCTAGCGGGGATCCAAGAGACCCAGTACTTC.

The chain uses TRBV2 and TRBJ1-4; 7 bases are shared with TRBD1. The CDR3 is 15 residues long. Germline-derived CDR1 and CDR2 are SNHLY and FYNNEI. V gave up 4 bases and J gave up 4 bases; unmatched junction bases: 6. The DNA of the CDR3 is TGTGCCAGCAGTGCTACAGGGGTTGGTAATGAAAAACTGTTTTTT. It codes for CASSATGVGNEKLFF.

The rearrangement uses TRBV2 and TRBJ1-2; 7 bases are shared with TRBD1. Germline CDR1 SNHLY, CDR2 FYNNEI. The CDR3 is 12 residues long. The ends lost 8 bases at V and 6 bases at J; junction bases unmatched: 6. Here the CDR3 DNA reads TGTGCCAGCCGTTCCAGGGGGGATGGCTACACCTTC. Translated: CASRSRGDGYTF.

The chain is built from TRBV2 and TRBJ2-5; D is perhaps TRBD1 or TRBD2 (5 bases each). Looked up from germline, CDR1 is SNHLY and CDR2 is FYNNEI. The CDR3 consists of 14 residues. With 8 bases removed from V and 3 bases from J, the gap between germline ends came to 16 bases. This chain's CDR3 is CASASGAQKETQYF. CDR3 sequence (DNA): TGTGCCAGCGCCTCCGGGGCCCAAAAAGAGACCCAGTACTTC.

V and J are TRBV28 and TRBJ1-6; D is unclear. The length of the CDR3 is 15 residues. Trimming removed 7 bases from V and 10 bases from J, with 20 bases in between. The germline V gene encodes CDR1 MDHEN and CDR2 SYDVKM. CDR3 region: CASTEYQPSGSPLHF. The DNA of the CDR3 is TGTGCCAGCACGGAGTATCAGCCGTCTGGATCACCCCTCCACTTT.

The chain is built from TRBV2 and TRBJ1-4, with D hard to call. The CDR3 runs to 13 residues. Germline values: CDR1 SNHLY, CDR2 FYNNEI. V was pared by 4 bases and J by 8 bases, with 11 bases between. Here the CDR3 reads CASSVGMGEKLFF. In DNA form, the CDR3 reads TGTGCCAGCAGTGTAGGGATGGGCGAAAAACTGTTTTTT. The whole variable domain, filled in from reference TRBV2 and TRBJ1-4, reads EPEVTQTPSHQVTQMGQEVILRCVPISNHLYFYWYRQILGQKVEFLVSFYNNEISEKSEIFDDQFSVERPDGSNFTLKIRSTKLEDSAMYFCASSVGMGEKLFFGSGTQLSVL.

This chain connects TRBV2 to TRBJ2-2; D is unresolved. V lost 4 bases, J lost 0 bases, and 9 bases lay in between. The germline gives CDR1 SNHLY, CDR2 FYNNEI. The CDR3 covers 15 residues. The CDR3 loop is CASSARTSNTGELFF. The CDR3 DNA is TGTGCCAGCAGTGCTCGGACGTCGAACACCGGGGAGCTGTTTTTT. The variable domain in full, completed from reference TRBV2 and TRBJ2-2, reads EPEVTQTPSHQVTQMGQEVILRCVPISNHLYFYWYRQILGQKVEFLVSFYNNEISEKSEIFDDQFSVERPDGSNFTLKIRSTKLEDSAMYFCASSARTSNTGELFFGEGSRLTVL.

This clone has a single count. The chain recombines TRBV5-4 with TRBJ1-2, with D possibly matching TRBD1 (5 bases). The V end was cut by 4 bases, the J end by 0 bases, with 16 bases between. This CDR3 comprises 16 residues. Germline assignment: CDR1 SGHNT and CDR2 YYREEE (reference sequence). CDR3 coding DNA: TGTGCCAGCAGCCGATCGGGACGGAGAGCTAACTATGGCTACACCTTC. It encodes CASSRSGRRANYGYTF.

This CDR3 reads CASGTGTGGYTF. In nucleotides, the CDR3 is TGTGCCAGCGGAACCGGGACAGGGGGCTACACCTTC. The chain combines TRBV28 with TRBJ1-2; 9 bases map to TRBD1. V was clipped by 8 bases and J by 8 bases; unmatched bases: 6. The CDR3 sequence is 12 residues long. Germline CDR1 MDHEN, CDR2 SYDVKM.

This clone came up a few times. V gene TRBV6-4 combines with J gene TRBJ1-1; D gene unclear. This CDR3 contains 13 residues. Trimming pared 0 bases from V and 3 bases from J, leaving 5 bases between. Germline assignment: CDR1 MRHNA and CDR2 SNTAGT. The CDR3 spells CASSDSHHTEAFF. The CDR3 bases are TGTGCCAGCAGTGACTCCCACCACACTGAAGCTTTCTTT.

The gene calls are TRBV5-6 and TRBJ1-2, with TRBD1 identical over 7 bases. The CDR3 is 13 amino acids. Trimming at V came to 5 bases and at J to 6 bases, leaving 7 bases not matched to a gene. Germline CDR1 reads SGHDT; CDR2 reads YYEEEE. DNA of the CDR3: TGTGCCAGCAGAGCCCGACAGGGTGATGGCTACACCTTC. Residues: CASRARQGDGYTF.

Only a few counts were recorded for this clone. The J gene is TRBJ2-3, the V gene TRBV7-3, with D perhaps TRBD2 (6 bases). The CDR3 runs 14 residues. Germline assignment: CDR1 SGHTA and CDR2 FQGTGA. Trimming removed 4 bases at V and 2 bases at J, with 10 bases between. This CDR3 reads CASSYGGYTDTQYF. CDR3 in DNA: TGTGCCAGCAGCTACGGGGGATACACAGATACGCAGTATTTT.

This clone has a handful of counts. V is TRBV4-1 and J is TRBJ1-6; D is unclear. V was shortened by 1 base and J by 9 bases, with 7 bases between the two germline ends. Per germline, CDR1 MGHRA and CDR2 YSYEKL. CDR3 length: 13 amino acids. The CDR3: CASSQVAPSPLHF. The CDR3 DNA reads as TGCGCCAGCAGCCAAGTAGCACCTTCACCCCTCCACTTT.

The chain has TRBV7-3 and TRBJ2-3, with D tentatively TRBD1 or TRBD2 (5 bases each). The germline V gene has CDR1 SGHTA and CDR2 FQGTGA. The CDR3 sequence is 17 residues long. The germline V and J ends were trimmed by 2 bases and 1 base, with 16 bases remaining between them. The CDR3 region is CASSLDTRGRGTDTQYF. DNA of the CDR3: TGTGCCAGCAGCTTAGACACTAGGGGCAGGGGCACAGATACGCAGTATTTT.

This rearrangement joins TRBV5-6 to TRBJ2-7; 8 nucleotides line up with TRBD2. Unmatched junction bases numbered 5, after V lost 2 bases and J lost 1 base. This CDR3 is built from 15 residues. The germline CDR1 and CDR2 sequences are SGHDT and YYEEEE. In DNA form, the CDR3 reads TGTGCCAGCAGCTTACCGGGACTAGGTTCCTACGAGCAGTACTTC. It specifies CASSLPGLGSYEQYF.

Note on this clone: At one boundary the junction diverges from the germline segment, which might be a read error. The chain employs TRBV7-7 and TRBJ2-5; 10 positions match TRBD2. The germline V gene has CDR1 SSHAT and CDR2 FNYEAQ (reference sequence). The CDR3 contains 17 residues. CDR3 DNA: TGTGCTAGCAGCTTAGACCCGAGGACTAGCGGAGGGGAGACCCAGTACTTC. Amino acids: CASSLDPRTSGGETQYF.